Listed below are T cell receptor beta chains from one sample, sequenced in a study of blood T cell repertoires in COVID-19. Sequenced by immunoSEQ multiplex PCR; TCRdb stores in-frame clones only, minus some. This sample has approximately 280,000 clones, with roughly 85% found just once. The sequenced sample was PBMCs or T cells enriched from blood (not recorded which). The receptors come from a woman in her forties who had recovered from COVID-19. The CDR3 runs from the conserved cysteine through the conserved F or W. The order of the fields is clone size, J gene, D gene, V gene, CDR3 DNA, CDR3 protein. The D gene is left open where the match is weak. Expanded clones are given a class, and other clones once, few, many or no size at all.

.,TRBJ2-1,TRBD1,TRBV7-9,TGTGCCAGCAACCAGGGACAGGAAAGCAATGAGCAGTTCTTC,CASNQGQESNEQFF
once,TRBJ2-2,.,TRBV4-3,TGCGCCAGCAGCCAAGATCTTGCCGGGGAGCTGTTTTTT,CASSQDLAGELFF
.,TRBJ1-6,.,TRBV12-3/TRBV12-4,TGTGCCAGCAGGGACACTACCAATTCACCCCTCCACTTT,CASRDTTNSPLHF
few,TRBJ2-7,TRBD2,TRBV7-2,TGTGCCAGCAGCCCCAGCGGGAGTATCATCTACGAGCAGTACTTC,CASSPSGSIIYEQYF
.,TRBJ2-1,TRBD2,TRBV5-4,TGTGCCAGCAGCCCTACTAGCGGGAGTTTGAATGAGCAGTTCTTC,CASSPTSGSLNEQFF
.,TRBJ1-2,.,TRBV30,TGTGCCTGGAGTGGGCAGGGTAATGGCTACACCTTC,CAWSGQGNGYTF
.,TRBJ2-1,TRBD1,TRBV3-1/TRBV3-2,TGTGCCAGCAGCCAAGTTTTCCGGACAGGGGGCAGGAATGAGCAGTTCTTC,CASSQVFRTGGRNEQFF
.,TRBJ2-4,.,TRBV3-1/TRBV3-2,TGTGCCAGCAGCCTGGGGGCGGAAGCCAAAAACATTCAGTACTTC,CASSLGAEAKNIQYF
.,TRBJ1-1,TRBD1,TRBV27,TGTGCCAGCAGTTTCCGGGACAGGGACACTGAAGCTTTCTTT,CASSFRDRDTEAFF
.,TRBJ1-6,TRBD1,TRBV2,TGTGCCGGGAGGACAGGGTTTGGGAATTCACCCCTCCACTTT,CAGRTGFGNSPLHF
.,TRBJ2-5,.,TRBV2,TGTGCCAGCAGTGAAGCGACAGGAGAGACCCAGTACTTC,CASSEATGETQYF
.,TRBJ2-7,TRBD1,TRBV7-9,TGTGCCAGCACCCGACAGGGAGAGTACGAGCAGTACTTC,CASTRQGEYEQYF
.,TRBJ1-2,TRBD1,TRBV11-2,TGTGCCAGCAGCTTAATGCCTTACAGGGGGCTCTCTGGCTACACCTTC,CASSLMPYRGLSGYTF
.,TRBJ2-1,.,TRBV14,TGTGCCAGCAGCGGACTCGGGGTGGCTGAGCAGTTCTTC,CASSGLGVAEQFF
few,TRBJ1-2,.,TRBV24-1,TGTGCCACCAGTGATTTGGAGGGCTACACCTTC,CATSDLEGYTF
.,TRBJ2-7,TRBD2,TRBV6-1,TGTGCCAGCAGTGAAGCGCTAGCCGGGAGGGCCTACGAGCAGTACTTC,CASSEALAGRAYEQYF
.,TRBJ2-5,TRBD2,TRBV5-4,TGTGCCAGCAGCCACATATCGAGCGGGAGGCGTGAGACCCAGTACTTC,CASSHISSGRRETQYF
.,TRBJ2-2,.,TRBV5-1,TGCGCCAGCAGCTTGATCACAGGTACAGCGAACACCGGGGAGCTGTTTTTT,CASSLITGTANTGELFF
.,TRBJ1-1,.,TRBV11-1,TGTGCCAGCAGCCGGGGCGGGGTGAGGAACACTGAAGCTTTCTTT,CASSRGGVRNTEAFF
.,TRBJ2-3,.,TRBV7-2,TGTGCCAGCAGCTACGGACCCCCGGGGACAGATACGCAGTATTTT,CASSYGPPGTDTQYF
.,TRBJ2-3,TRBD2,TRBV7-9,TGTGCCAGCAGCAATGGGCTTGGAGCGGGAAATACGCAGTATTTT,CASSNGLGAGNTQYF
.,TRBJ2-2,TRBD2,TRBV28,TGTGCCAGCTCCCTAAGCCGGGGGGGAACCGGGGAGCTGTTTTTT,CASSLSRGGTGELFF
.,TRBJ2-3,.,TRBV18,TGTGCCAGCGCACTAGCTTACTCGACAGATACGCAGTATTTT,CASALAYSTDTQYF
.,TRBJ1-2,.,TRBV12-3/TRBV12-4,TGTGCCAGCAGCACTGGGACTCCTGGCTACACCTTC,CASSTGTPGYTF
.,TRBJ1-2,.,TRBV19,TGTGCCAGCTCCAAGGAGGTTCGGGACTATGGCTACACCTTC,CASSKEVRDYGYTF
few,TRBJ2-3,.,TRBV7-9,TGTGCCAGCAGACTTTCGTACGGACAACGCACAGATACGCAGTATTTT,CASRLSYGQRTDTQYF
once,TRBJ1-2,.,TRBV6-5,TGTGCCAACCATCTGGCAGGGGTAGGAAACTATGGCTACACCTTC,CANHLAGVGNYGYTF
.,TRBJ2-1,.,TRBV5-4,TGTGCCAGCAGTTTTACAGGGAACAATGAGCAGTTCTTC,CASSFTGNNEQFF
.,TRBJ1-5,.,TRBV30,TGTGCCTGGAGTGGTCAGGGGAATCAGCCCCAGCATTTT,CAWSGQGNQPQHF
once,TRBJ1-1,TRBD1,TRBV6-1,TGTGCCAGCAGTGAAGTGGGACAGGGGGAGGCTTTCTTT,CASSEVGQGEAFF
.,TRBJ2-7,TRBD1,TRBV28,TGTGCCAGCAGTTTAGGGACAGGGGCCGACGAGCAGTACTTC,CASSLGTGADEQYF
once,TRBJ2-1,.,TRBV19,TGTGCCAGTAGTCCGAGCTCCTACAATGAGCAGTTCTTC,CASSPSSYNEQFF
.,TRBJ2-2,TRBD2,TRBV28,TGTGCCAGCAGTCAAGCGGGAGTTGGCACCGGGGAGCTGTTTTTT,CASSQAGVGTGELFF
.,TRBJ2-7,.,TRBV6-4,TGTGCCAGCAGGTTAGGGGCATCTCCGTACGAGCAGTACTTC,CASRLGASPYEQYF
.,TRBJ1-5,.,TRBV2,TGTGCCAGCAGTCCGCAGGGACTCGGAAGACAGCCCCAGCATTTT,CASSPQGLGRQPQHF
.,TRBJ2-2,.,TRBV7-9,TGTGCCAGCAGCCTTTTCGACGGACTGTACGGGAACACCGGGGAGCTGTTTTTT,CASSLFDGLYGNTGELFF
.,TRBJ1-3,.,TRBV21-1,TGTGCCAGCAGCAGAGTCCGTGCAAGCTCTGGAAACACCATATATTTT,CASSRVRASSGNTIYF
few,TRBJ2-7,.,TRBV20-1,TGCAGTGCTAGTGTGAGCTCCTACGAGCAGTACTTC,CSASVSSYEQYF
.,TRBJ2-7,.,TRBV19,TGTGCCAGTAGTACAACACTAGCAGAATACGAGCAGTACTTC,CASSTTLAEYEQYF
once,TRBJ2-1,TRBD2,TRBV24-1,TGTGCCACCAGTGATCGGACTAGCCGCGACAATGAGCAGTTCTTC,CATSDRTSRDNEQFF
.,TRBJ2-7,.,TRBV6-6,TGTGCCAGCACCCAGGGGCCTAGCGGTACCTACGAGCAGTACTTC,CASTQGPSGTYEQYF
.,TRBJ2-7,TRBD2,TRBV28,TGTGCCAGCAGTTTCCCCCCCGGGACTAGCGGTGGGCGTCCCTACGAGCAGTACTTC,CASSFPPGTSGGRPYEQYF
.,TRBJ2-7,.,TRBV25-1,TGTGCCAGCAGACCCACTAGCTCGCACGAGCAGTACTTC,CASRPTSSHEQYF
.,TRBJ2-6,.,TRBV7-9,TGTGCCAGCAGCCCCCGGACACCCTCTGGGGCCAACGTCCTGACTTTC,CASSPRTPSGANVLTF
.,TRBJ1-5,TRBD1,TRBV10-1,TGCGCCACCATTCGGACAGGGGGCGCGAGTGGCAATCAGCCCCAGCATTTT,CATIRTGGASGNQPQHF